One and the same sample provided the 23 T cell receptor beta chains below, sequenced in a study of Ad26.COV2.S vaccination and SARS-CoV-2 variants. Described treatment: around 19 received Ad26.COV2.S at low or high dose, single or two shots; about 5 received placebo; per-sample allocation not given. Specimens were obtained on day 63 following the first vaccine or placebo injection. TCRdb keeps only in-frame clones here, not all; method: immunoSEQ multiplex PCR. The table has approximately 340,000 clones, roughly 84% seen once; the top ten hold about 3.3%. The material was peripheral blood, obtained in a trial of Ad26.COV2.S vaccine versus placebo. All receptors come from a person aged 18-65 years who received the Ad26.COV2.S COVID-19 vaccine or a placebo.

The chain's CDR3 is CASSPRGRDTGELFF. The CDR3 nucleotides read TGTGCCAGCAGTCCGCGGGGGCGGGACACCGGGGAGCTGTTTTTT. This chain connects TRBV27 to TRBJ2-2; maybe TRBD2 (7 bases). Germline V gives CDR1 MNHEY, CDR2 SMNVEV (reference sequence). V lost 5 bases to trimming and J lost 3 bases, with 13 bases between them. The CDR3 has 15 amino acids.

V gene TRBV7-2 combines with J gene TRBJ1-5; D is unclear. The CDR3 consists of 13 residues. Deletions cut 5 bases from V and 1 base from J, with 6 bases between. The germline V gene encodes CDR1 SGHTA and CDR2 FQGNSA. CDR3 nucleotide sequence: TGTGCCAGCAGCACCCGCAGCAATCAGCCCCAGCATTTT. Amino acid sequence: CASSTRSNQPQHF.

This clone was recorded once. The gene calls are TRBV28 and TRBJ2-1; tentative D call: TRBD1 (6 bases). There are 15 residues in the CDR3. Germline V gene sequence: CDR1 MDHEN, CDR2 SYDVKM. With 7 bases removed from V and 4 bases from J, the gap between germline ends came to 17 bases. The CDR3 protein is CASKPLDRSYNEQFF. CDR3 bases: TGTGCCAGCAAACCGCTAGACAGGTCGTACAATGAGCAGTTCTTC.

The V and J genes are TRBV19 and TRBJ1-5; D is unclear. Trimming left V 5 bases short and J 6 bases short, with 11 bases between. Germline CDR1 LNHDA, CDR2 SQIVND (reference sequence). CDR3 length equals 13 residues. The CDR3 reads CASSPRETQPQHF. CDR3 sequence (DNA): TGTGCCAGTAGTCCGAGAGAAACTCAGCCCCAGCATTTT.

The chain is built from TRBV27 and TRBJ2-2; a possible D gene is TRBD2 (5 bases). Trimming left V 5 bases short and J 5 bases short, with 15 bases between. Germline V CDR1 and CDR2: MNHEY, SMNVEV (reference sequence). The CDR3 loop spans 15 amino acids. The CDR3 coding sequence is TGTGCCAGCAGTGGGGTCACTAGTGGGACCGGGGAGCTGTTTTTT. This gives the protein CASSGVTSGTGELFF.

This clone was seen only a few times. The chain is built from TRBV18 and TRBJ2-2, with D possibly matching TRBD1 (5 bases). Germline CDR1 is KGHSH and CDR2 is LQKENI. Deletions cut 3 bases from V and 3 bases from J, with 8 bases between. The CDR3 runs 14 residues. The CDR3: CASSPTVYTGELFF. The CDR3 region has the DNA TGTGCCAGCTCACCGACAGTTTACACCGGGGAGCTGTTTTTT.

The chain carries TRBV5-1 and TRBJ2-7, with TRBD2 matching over 13 bases. This CDR3 comprises 15 residues. J lost 5 bases, V lost 6 bases, and 8 bases had no gene match. The germline V gene has CDR1 SGHRS and CDR2 YFSETQ. The DNA of the CDR3 is TGCGCCAGCAACCCACTAGCGGGGGGGCCAGACGAGCAGTACTTC. As protein: CASNPLAGGPDEQYF.

The V call is TRBV5-1, the J call TRBJ2-1; TRBD1 might be the D (6 bases). The CDR3 extends over 14 amino acids. Per germline, CDR1 SGHRS and CDR2 YFSETQ. V shed 4 bases and J shed 2 bases, with 10 bases lying between them. The CDR3 loop reads CASSEDRAYNEQFF. DNA of the CDR3: TGCGCCAGCAGCGAGGACAGAGCCTACAATGAGCAGTTCTTC.

The chain recombines TRBV27 with TRBJ2-7; D might be TRBD1 (5 bases). V was shortened by 4 bases and J by 2 bases, with 15 bases between the two germline ends. Germline V lookup: CDR1 MNHEY, CDR2 SMNVEV (reference sequence). This CDR3 is built from 15 residues. CDR3 nucleotide sequence: TGTGCCAGCAGTTCCCCCCGGCAGGGAACCTACGAGCAGTACTTC. It translates to CASSSPRQGTYEQYF.

This clone was detected a few times. This chain uses TRBV10-3 with TRBJ1-5; the match to TRBD1 covers 8 bases. The V gene's germline CDR1 is ENHRY and CDR2 SYGVKD. After removal of 7 bases from V and 7 bases from J, the junction contained 6 bases not matched to a gene. This CDR3 is built from 13 residues. CDR3 nucleotides: TGTGCCATCACAGGGGGCGAAACACAGCCCCAGCATTTT. Its translation is CAITGGETQPQHF.

The V and J genes are TRBV28 and TRBJ2-5; the match to TRBD2 covers 8 bases. The germline gives CDR1 MDHEN, CDR2 SYDVKM. With 1 base clipped from V and 4 bases from J, the junction kept 8 bases outside the gene matches. The CDR3 sequence is 16 residues long. CDR3 sequence: CASSLLAGGASETQYF. In DNA form, the CDR3 reads TGTGCCAGCAGTTTATTGGCGGGGGGCGCGTCAGAGACCCAGTACTTC.

The rearrangement uses TRBV11-2 and TRBJ1-6, with a weak D call TRBD1 (6 bases). The germline V and J ends were trimmed by 3 bases and 8 bases, with 8 bases remaining between them. Germline CDR1 and CDR2: SGHAT and FQNNGV. The CDR3 loop spans 13 amino acids. The CDR3 DNA reads as TGTGCCAGCAGCTTTACAGGGCATTCACCCCTCCACTTT. Protein product: CASSFTGHSPLHF.

The chain is built from TRBV18 and TRBJ2-2, with 7 nucleotides matching TRBD1. The V and J ends lost 5 bases and 1 base, in that order; junction bases with no gene match: 4. Looked up from germline, CDR1 is KGHSH and CDR2 is LQKENI. The CDR3 covers 15 residues. The CDR3 here is CASSKTGLNTGELFF. DNA of the CDR3: TGTGCCAGCTCAAAGACAGGGCTGAACACCGGGGAGCTGTTTTTT.

The chain joins TRBV19 to TRBJ1-1; D is perhaps TRBD1 (6 bases). Germline CDR1 reads LNHDA; CDR2 reads SQIVND (reference sequence). The CDR3 totals 14 residues. Trimming shortened V by 9 bases and J by 2 bases, and 16 bases separated the two germline ends. As DNA, the CDR3 is TGTGCCAGCCGCCCAAGGGGGTCAAACACTGAAGCTTTCTTT. Translating gives CASRPRGSNTEAFF.

V gene TRBV6-2 or TRBV6-3 combines with J gene TRBJ1-1, with 8 bases lining up with TRBD1. V dropped 4 bases and J dropped 4; count of bases not matched to a gene: 11. The CDR3 contains 16 residues. Germline V gives CDR1 MNHEY, CDR2 SVGEGT. CDR3 in DNA: TGTGCCAGCAGTTTCTGGACAGGGCAGGGTGGCACTGAAGCTTTCTTT. It yields the protein CASSFWTGQGGTEAFF.

The chain joins TRBV19 to TRBJ2-5; D remains unclear. Trimming removed 2 bases at V and 2 bases at J, with 6 bases between. The V gene's germline CDR1 is LNHDA and CDR2 SQIVND (reference sequence). This CDR3 spans 13 amino acids. The CDR3 region is CASSIIGQETQYF. Written as DNA, the CDR3 is TGTGCCAGTAGTATAATCGGGCAAGAGACCCAGTACTTC. The full variable domain, its missing parts supplied by reference TRBV19 and TRBJ2-5, is DGGITQSPKYLFRKEGQNVTLSCEQNLNHDAMYWYRQDPGQGLRLIYYSQIVNDFQKGDIAEGYSVSREKKESFPLTVTSAQKNPTAFYLCASSIIGQETQYFGPGTRLLVL.

This chain links TRBV4-3 with TRBJ2-7; perhaps TRBD2 as D (5 bases). V lost 0 bases and J 3 bases, leaving 12 bases between the germline ends. Germline loops: CDR1 LGHNA, CDR2 YSLEER. This CDR3 is built from 15 residues. In DNA form, the CDR3 reads TGCGCCAGCAGCCAAGATCTCGGGAAAATCTACGAGCAGTACTTC. Its protein is CASSQDLGKIYEQYF.

This sequence joins TRBV5-1 and TRBJ2-7, with TRBD1 matching over 8 bases. CDR1 SGHRS and CDR2 YFSETQ come from the germline V gene. Trimming cost V 0 bases and J 2 bases; bases outside gene matches: 4. The CDR3 runs 15 residues. CDR3 amino acids: CASSLGRTGTYEQYF. CDR3 DNA sequence: TGCGCCAGCAGCTTGGGGAGGACAGGGACCTACGAGCAGTACTTC.

The chain carries TRBV7-2 and TRBJ1-2; D might be TRBD1 (5 bases). Germline V gene sequence: CDR1 SGHTA, CDR2 FQGNSA. The CDR3 is made up of 15 amino acids. Trimming pared 2 bases from V and 5 bases from J, leaving 15 bases between. CDR3 in amino acids: CASSLLVAGWYGYTF. DNA of the CDR3: TGTGCCAGCAGCTTACTCGTTGCAGGGTGGTATGGCTACACCTTC.

The chain carries TRBV11-3 and TRBJ2-3, with D unclear. The germline V gene encodes CDR1 SGHNT and CDR2 YENEEA. The CDR3 sequence is 17 residues long. V lost 5 bases, J lost 0 bases, and 18 bases lay in between. CDR3 residues: CASSPRSGGTSTDTQYF. The CDR3 DNA is TGTGCCAGCAGCCCCAGGTCGGGTGGAACTAGCACAGATACGCAGTATTTT.

The CDR3 nucleotides read TGTGCCAGCAGTTCGAACAGGGGGATAGGGACCGGGGAGCTGTTTTTT. Translated: CASSSNRGIGTGELFF. V is TRBV6-2 or TRBV6-3 and J is TRBJ2-2, with 8 bases identical to TRBD1. Looked up from germline, CDR1 is MNHEY and CDR2 is SVGEGT. V shed 4 bases, J shed 5 bases, and the junction held 9 bases outside the gene matches. The CDR3 is 16 residues long.

The rearrangement uses TRBV11-2 and TRBJ2-1; 11 bases align to TRBD2. Trimming at V came to 4 bases and at J to 8 bases, leaving 7 bases not matched to a gene. This CDR3 spans 15 amino acids. Germline CDR1 reads SGHAT; CDR2 reads FQNNGV. The CDR3 protein is CASSSIAGGPHEQFF. CDR3 DNA sequence: TGTGCCAGCAGCTCCATAGCGGGAGGGCCCCATGAGCAGTTCTTC. Based on the CDR3 plus reference TRBV11-2 and TRBJ2-1, the full variable domain is EAGVAQSPRYKIIEKRQSVAFWCNPISGHATLYWYQQILGQGPKLLIQFQNNGVVDDSQLPKDRFSAERLKGVDSTLKIQPAKLEDSAVYLCASSSIAGGPHEQFFGPGTRLTVL.

This chain joins TRBV11-2 and TRBJ1-1, with no clear D. V lost 5 bases and J 1 base, leaving 17 bases between the germline ends. This CDR3 comprises 16 residues. Per the germline V gene, CDR1 is SGHAT and CDR2 is FQNNGV. The CDR3 DNA sequence: TGTGCCAGCAGCCAACTCCGAGAGGGAACGAACACTGAAGCTTTCTTT. This codes for CASSQLREGTNTEAFF.